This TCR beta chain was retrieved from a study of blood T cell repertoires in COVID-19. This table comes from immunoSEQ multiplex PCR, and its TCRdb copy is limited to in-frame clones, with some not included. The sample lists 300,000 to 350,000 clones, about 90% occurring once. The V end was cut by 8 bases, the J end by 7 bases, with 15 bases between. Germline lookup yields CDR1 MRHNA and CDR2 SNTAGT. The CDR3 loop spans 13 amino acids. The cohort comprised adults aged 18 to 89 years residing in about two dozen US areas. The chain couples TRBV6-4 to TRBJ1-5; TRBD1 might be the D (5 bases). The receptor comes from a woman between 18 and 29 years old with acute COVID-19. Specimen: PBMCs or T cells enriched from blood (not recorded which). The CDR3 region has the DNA TGTGCCAGCTCGGCTGACGGGGGACAGCCCCAGCATTTT. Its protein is CASSADGGQPQHF.